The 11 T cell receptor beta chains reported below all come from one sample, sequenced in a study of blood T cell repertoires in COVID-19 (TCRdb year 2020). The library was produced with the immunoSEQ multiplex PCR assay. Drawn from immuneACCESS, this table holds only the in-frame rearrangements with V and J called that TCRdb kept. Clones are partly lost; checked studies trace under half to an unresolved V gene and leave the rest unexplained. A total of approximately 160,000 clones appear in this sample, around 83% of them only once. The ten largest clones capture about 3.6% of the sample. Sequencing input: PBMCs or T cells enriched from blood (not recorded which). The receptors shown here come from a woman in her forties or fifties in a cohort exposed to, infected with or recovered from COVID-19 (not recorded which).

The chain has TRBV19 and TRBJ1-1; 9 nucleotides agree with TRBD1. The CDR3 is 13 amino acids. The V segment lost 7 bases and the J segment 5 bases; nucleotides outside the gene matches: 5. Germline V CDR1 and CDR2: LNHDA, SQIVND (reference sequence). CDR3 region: CASTDRGRTEAFF. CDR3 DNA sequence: TGTGCCAGTACAGACAGGGGGAGGACTGAAGCTTTCTTT.

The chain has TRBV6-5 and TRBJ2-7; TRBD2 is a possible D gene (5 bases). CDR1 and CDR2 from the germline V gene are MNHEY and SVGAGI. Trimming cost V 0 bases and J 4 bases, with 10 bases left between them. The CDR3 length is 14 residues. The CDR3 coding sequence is TGTGCCAGCAGTTACTCGCGGAGGCTATACGAGCAGTACTTC. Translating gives CASSYSRRLYEQYF.

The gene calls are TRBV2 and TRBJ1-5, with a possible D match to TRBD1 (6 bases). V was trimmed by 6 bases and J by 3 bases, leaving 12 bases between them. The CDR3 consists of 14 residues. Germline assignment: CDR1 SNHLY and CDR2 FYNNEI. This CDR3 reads CASSPGTHNQPQHF. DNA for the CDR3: TGTGCCAGCAGCCCCGGGACACACAATCAGCCCCAGCATTTT.

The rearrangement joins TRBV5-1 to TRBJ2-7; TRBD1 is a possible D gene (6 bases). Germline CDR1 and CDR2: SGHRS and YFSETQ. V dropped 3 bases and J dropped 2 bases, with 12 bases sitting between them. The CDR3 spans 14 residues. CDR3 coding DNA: TGCGCCAGCAGCTGGACCAGGGGTCCCTACGAGCAGTACTTC. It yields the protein CASSWTRGPYEQYF.

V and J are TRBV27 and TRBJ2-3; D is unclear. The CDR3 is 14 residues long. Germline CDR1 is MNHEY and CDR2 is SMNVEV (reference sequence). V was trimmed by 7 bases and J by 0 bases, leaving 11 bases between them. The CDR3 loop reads CASTYTASTDTQYF. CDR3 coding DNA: TGTGCCAGCACCTACACAGCTAGCACAGATACGCAGTATTTT.

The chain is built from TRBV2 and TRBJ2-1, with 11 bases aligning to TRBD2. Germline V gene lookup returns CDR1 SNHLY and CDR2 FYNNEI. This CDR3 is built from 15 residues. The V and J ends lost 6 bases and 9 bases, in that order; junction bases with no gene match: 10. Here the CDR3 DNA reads TGTGCCAGCAGAGAACGACTAGCGGGATATAGTGAGCAGTTCTTC. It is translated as CASRERLAGYSEQFF.

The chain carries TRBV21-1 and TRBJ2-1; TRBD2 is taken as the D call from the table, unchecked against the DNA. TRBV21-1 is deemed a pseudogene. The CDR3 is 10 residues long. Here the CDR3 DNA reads TGTGCCAGCATCTTCAATGAGCAGTTCTTC. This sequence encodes CASIFNEQFF.

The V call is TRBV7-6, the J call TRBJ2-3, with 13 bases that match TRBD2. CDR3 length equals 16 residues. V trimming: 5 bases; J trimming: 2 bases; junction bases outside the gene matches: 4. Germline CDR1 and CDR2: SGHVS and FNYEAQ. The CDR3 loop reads CASSKGTSGDTDTQYF. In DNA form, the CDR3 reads TGTGCCAGCAGCAAGGGGACTAGCGGGGACACAGATACGCAGTATTTT.

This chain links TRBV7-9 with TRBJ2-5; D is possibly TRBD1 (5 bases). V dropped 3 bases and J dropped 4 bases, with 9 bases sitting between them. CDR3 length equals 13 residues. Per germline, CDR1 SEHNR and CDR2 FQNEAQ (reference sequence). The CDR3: CASSLGPPETQYF. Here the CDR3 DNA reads TGTGCCAGCAGCTTGGGGCCCCCAGAGACCCAGTACTTC.

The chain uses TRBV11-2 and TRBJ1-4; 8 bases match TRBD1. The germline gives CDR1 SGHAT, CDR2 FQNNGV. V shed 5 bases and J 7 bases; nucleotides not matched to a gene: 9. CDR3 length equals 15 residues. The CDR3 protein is CASSPPQGAREKLFF. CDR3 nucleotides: TGTGCCAGCAGCCCCCCCCAGGGGGCGCGTGAAAAACTGTTTTTT. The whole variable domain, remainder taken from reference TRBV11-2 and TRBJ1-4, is EAGVAQSPRYKIIEKRQSVAFWCNPISGHATLYWYQQILGQGPKLLIQFQNNGVVDDSQLPKDRFSAERLKGVDSTLKIQPAKLEDSAVYLCASSPPQGAREKLFFGSGTQLSVL.

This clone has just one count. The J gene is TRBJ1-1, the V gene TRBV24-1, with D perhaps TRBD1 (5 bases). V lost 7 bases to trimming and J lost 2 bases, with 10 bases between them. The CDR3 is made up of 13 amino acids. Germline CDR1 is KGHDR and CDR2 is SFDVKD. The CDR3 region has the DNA TGTGCCACCAGCCGGGGGAGAAACACTGAAGCTTTCTTT. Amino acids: CATSRGRNTEAFF.